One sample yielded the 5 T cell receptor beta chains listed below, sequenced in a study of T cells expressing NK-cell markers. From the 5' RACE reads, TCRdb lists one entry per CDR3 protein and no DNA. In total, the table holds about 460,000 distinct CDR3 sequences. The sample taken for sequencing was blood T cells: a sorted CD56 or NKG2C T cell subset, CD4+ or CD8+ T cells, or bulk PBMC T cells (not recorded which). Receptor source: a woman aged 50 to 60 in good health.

The CDR3 sequence is CASRPLAGGVEETQYF. The chain has TRBV4-1 and TRBJ2-5; TCRdb returns TRBD2, unconfirmable since there is no DNA. The V gene's germline CDR1 is MGHRA and CDR2 YSYEKL. The CDR3 contains 16 residues.

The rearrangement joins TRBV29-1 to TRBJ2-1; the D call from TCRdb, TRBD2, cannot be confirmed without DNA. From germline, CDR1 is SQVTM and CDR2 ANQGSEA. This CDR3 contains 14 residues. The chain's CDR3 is CSVWDSGGRTEQFF.

CDR3 loop: CSVEIRVGETQYF. V usage is TRBV29-1 and J usage is TRBJ2-5. Germline values: CDR1 SQVTM, CDR2 ANQGSEA. CDR3 length: 13 amino acids.

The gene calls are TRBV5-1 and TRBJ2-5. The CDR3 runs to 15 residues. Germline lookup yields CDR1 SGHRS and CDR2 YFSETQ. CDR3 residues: CASRRTSIGQETQYF.

The CDR3 region is CASSQVLNGRGARFF. The chain joins TRBV14 to TRBJ2-1; the D gene TCRdb calls, TRBD2, cannot be checked with no DNA. The CDR3 has 15 residues. Germline V gene sequence: CDR1 SGHDN, CDR2 FVKESK.